The rows below give T cell receptor beta chains drawn from one sample of a study of response to subunit inactivated influenza vaccine. In TCRdb, the RT-PCR reads were re-called with MiXCR into one record per CDR3 protein. Among some 800,000 distinct CDR3 sequences listed, over 20% were seen once. Sequences were derived from PBMCs from blood, sampled less than 6 days after vaccination. The receptors come from a man between 50 and 59 years old who received an inactivated influenza vaccine. Both conserved end residues are trimmed from each CDR3. The size field is filled for only some rows; it gives once, few, many or a size class.

CDR3,J,V,size
ASSLPRRGTYEQY,TRBJ2-7,TRBV11-2,NA
AWSSAGVGGNEQF,TRBJ2-1,TRBV30,NA
ASSLPGGAMYEQY,TRBJ2-7,TRBV12-3/TRBV12-4,few
ASSHRTGGTEAF,TRBJ1-1,TRBV3-1,NA
ASSAGLSTDTQY,TRBJ2-3,TRBV11-2,few
ASSDSSSEQY,TRBJ2-7,TRBV6-1,once
SASQAGEEIYEQY,TRBJ2-7,TRBV20-1,NA
ASSATGRSPDNEQF,TRBJ2-1,TRBV9,few
ASSLGGGADEQY,TRBJ2-7,TRBV4-1,once
ASSQVLSGTYEQY,TRBJ2-7,TRBV4-3,NA
ASSLALGTYEQY,TRBJ2-7,TRBV5-1,NA
ASSPGTGVGETQY,TRBJ2-5,TRBV5-1,few
ASLGGKASYEQY,TRBJ2-7,TRBV11-2,NA
ASSPLSLAGANEQF,TRBJ2-1,TRBV18,NA
ASSSFGGGSYEQY,TRBJ2-7,TRBV13,NA
ASSHRDRGDEQF,TRBJ2-1,TRBV12-3/TRBV12-4,few
SARDKGEQY,TRBJ2-7,TRBV20-1,many
ASSLNVADPQF,TRBJ2-1,TRBV12-3/TRBV12-4,NA
ATSRDRDYGYT,TRBJ1-2,TRBV24-1,NA
SAWGLQETQY,TRBJ2-5,TRBV20-1,many
ASSDRNSTEPNYNEQF,TRBJ2-1,TRBV6-4,many
ASRKVGLWDEQF,TRBJ2-1,TRBV28,few
ASSSSRGLAEETQY,TRBJ2-5,TRBV12-3/TRBV12-4,NA
ASSFTGSDIQY,TRBJ2-4,TRBV11-2,few
ASTGQVFYEQY,TRBJ2-7,TRBV12-3/TRBV12-4,few
ASSWRPGGYEQY,TRBJ2-7,TRBV12-3/TRBV12-4,NA
ASSLQVTYEQY,TRBJ2-7,TRBV7-9,few